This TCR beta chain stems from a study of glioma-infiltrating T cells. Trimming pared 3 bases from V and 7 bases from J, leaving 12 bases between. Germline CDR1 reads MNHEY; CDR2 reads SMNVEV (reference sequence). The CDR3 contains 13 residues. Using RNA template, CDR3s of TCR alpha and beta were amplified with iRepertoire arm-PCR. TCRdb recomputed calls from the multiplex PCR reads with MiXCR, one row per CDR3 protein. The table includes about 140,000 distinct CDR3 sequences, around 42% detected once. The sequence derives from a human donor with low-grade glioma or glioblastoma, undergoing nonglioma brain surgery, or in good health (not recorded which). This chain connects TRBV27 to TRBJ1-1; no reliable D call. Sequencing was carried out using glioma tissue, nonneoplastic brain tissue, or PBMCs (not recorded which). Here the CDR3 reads CASSFRRAHEAFF. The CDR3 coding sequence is TGTGCCAGCAGTTTTCGGCGTGCTCATGAAGCTTTCTTT.